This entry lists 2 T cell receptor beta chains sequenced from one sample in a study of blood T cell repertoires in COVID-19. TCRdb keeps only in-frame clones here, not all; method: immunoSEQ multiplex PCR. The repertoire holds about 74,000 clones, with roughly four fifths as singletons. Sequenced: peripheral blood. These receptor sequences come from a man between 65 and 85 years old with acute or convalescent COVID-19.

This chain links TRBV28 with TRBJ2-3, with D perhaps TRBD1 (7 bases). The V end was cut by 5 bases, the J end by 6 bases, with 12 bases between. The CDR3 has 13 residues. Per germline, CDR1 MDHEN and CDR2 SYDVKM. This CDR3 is CASSMTGRDTQYF. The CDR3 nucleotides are TGTGCCAGCAGTATGACAGGGAGGGATACGCAGTATTTT.

The CDR3 DNA reads as TGCGCCAGCAGCTTGGCCGCGGGGCTTTACGGCACCGGGGAGCTGTTTTTT. Translating it yields CASSLAAGLYGTGELFF. The rearrangement links TRBV5-1 to TRBJ2-2, with D maybe TRBD2 (6 bases). The CDR3 runs to 17 residues. Germline loops: CDR1 SGHRS, CDR2 YFSETQ. Trimming took 0 bases from V and 4 from J, leaving 16 bases between them.